This T cell receptor (beta chain) was recovered during a study of blood T cell repertoires in COVID-19 (TCRdb year 2020). About the full investigation: Collaborator samples came from the United States, Italy and Spain and covered acute and convalescent phases of COVID-19. The material from the prospective study consisted of cDNA or gDNA derived from T cells, B-cell-depleted T cells, or PBMCs. Subjects who had been exposed to COVID-19, were actively infected with it, or had recovered from it provided the deeply sampled blood TCRbeta repertoires that made up the dataset. The repertoires were made available in a free public database intended to serve as a resource for research on the immune response to SARS-CoV-2. The samples were drawn from the first 160 participants of the ongoing ImmuneRACE study and from 1,254 subjects provided by 6 global collaborators. A de-identified subject ID, COVID-19 status, age in years and sex were almost always included in the sample metadata. Where available, HLA class I and class II types were taken from metadata supplied by the sample provider and were not determined by assay-based typing.

The immunoSEQ Assay, a bias-controlled multiplex PCR, was used to amplify TCRbeta CDR3 regions from genomic DNA. The original pipeline was this. The number of nucleated cells in each sample was estimated from the amplification of reference gene primers within the assay. Sequence reads were collapsed and filtered to measure the absolute abundance of every unique TCRbeta CDR3 rearrangement. For each sample, productive Simpson clonality was calculated as the square root of Simpson's diversity index across productive rearrangements. TCRdb re-hosts the immuneACCESS table, in-frame sequences only. Its copies lack some clones; in the studies checked, an unresolved V gene accounts for under half of them, and the cause for the rest is not known. D and trimming were read from the DNA, whereas the V and J calls and clone size are those reported in that table. A total of about 240,000 clones appear in this sample, roughly 86% of them only once. The ten largest make up 0.8% of the sample.

In regard to this clone: There is no known antigen for this receptor. No much larger clone exists at a distance of one base, and base qualities are not known.

What the study reported, not specific to this receptor: The amount of clinical and demographic metadata varied by source and participant and was provided uncurated.

Including cysteine and phenylalanine, the CDR3 has 15 amino acids. Here the CDR3 DNA is all that survives: 45 bases in frame from base 1. Trimming costs V 2 bases and J 4 bases, and their ends lie 15 bases apart. The germline V gene yields SGHRS for CDR1 and YFSETQ for CDR2. Collaborating institutions collected whole blood in K2EDTA tubes following their own protocols. Collaborator samples were shipped for TCRbeta analysis as frozen whole blood, isolated PBMCs, or DNA extracted from either sample type. The V and J segments used are TRBV5-1 and TRBJ1-2; confidence is insufficient to name the D gene. The sample consisted of peripheral blood. The clonotype comes from a woman aged 30 to 39 with acute or convalescent COVID-19. The CDR3 region has the sequence CASSFNRQPIYGYTF. At the DNA level, the sequence is TGCGCCAGCAGCTTTAACAGACAACCTATCTATGGCTACACCTTC.